Below, 23 T cell receptor beta chains from the same sample are listed, as sequenced in a study of human T cells and chemical hapten exposure (dated by TCRdb to about 2021). The library was produced with RACE. The sequencing machine was a NextSeq 500. TCRdb ran its own pipeline on the public reads, namely fastp trimming at Q25 and MiXCR clone calling, and kept in-frame beta chains. Rows with one shared CDR3 protein collapse into an entry with the most common genes and DNA. Present in this sample are some 62,000 distinct CDR3 sequences, about 10% of which were seen just once. The ten largest clones capture about 2.3% of the sample. The time point tag for this specimen amounts to: patch test 3, about 24 weeks after DPC sensitization. What this sample's treatment or condition label stands for: therapeutic diphenylcyclopropenone sensitization with weekly scalp DPC. The specimen was whole blood, collected in connection with sensitization to the hapten diphenylcyclopropenone (DPC). The receptors derive from a young woman with alopecia areata. Some clones in this sample may be carry-over from other donors' samples.

The genes are TRBV6-6 and TRBJ1-1; D remains unclear. The germline V and J ends were trimmed by 3 bases and 7 bases, with 12 bases remaining between them. Per germline, CDR1 MNHNY and CDR2 SVGAGI (reference sequence). There are 13 residues in the CDR3. As DNA, the CDR3 is TGTGCCAGCAGTTATGGGGAGCCCGATGAAGCTTTCTTT. This codes for CASSYGEPDEAFF.

The rearrangement links TRBV9 to TRBJ1-5; TRBD1 matches 7 bases. CDR1 is SGDLS, CDR2 YYNGEE, per germline. With V trimmed by 4 bases and J by 1 base, 8 bases remained unmatched. The CDR3 totals 16 residues. As DNA, the CDR3 is TGTGCCAGCAGCCCCTCACAGGGGATGAGCAATCAGCCCCAGCATTTT. Its protein product is CASSPSQGMSNQPQHF.

V usage is TRBV28 and J usage is TRBJ1-2, with a weak D call TRBD1 (5 bases). Trimming shortened V by 7 bases and J by 8 bases, and 14 bases separated the two germline ends. There are 12 residues in the CDR3. The germline V gene encodes CDR1 MDHEN and CDR2 SYDVKM. This CDR3 reads CASTLRGYGYTF. CDR3 coding DNA: TGTGCCAGCACCCTGCGGGGGTACGGCTACACCTTC.

This clonotype was recorded many times. The chain carries TRBV12-3 or TRBV12-4 and TRBJ2-7, with 7 nucleotides matching TRBD2. This CDR3 region has 12 residues. The V gene end was trimmed by 5 bases and the J gene end by 7 bases; junction bases not matched to a gene: 5. The CDR3 spells CASSPIAGEQYF. The CDR3 DNA reads as TGTGCCAGCAGTCCGATAGCGGGTGAGCAGTACTTC.

The J gene is TRBJ2-3, the V gene TRBV20-1; 14 bases align to TRBD2. CDR1 DFQATT and CDR2 SNEGSKA come from the germline V gene (reference sequence). J was trimmed by 5 bases and V by 1 base; bases with no gene match: 5. There are 16 residues in the CDR3. The CDR3 loop is CSARVGLAGAEDTQYF. The DNA for the CDR3 is TGCAGTGCTAGAGTGGGACTAGCGGGAGCGGAAGATACGCAGTATTTT.

The V call is TRBV29-1, the J call TRBJ1-2, with 7 bases fitting TRBD1. Per the germline V gene, CDR1 is SQVTM and CDR2 is ANQGSEA. The CDR3 length is 14 residues. The trim removed 7 bases at V and 8 bases at J, leaving 16 bases unmatched. CDR3 bases: TGCAGCGCTGGCCTCACAGGGGATGGGAGAGGCTACACCTTC. It is translated as CSAGLTGDGRGYTF.

This clonotype showed up just a few times. The CDR3 is CATTSGTGSYTQYF. CDR3 nucleotides: TGTGCCACCACGTCCGGGACAGGGTCTTATACGCAGTATTTT. The chain is built from TRBV19 and TRBJ2-3; 9 bases are a match to TRBD1. Losses at the gene ends were 10 bases for V and 7 bases for J; bases not matched to a gene: 12. From germline, CDR1 is LNHDA and CDR2 SQIVND (reference sequence). The CDR3 is 14 residues long.

This clonotype was observed at least ten times. The V gene is TRBV10-2, the J gene TRBJ1-4; 10 bases map to TRBD1. CDR1 is WSHSY and CDR2 is SAAADI in the germline V gene. V was pared by 3 bases and J by 8 bases, with 9 bases of the junction left unmatched. The CDR3 sequence is 16 residues long. CDR3 protein: CASSEGGTGAREKLFF. CDR3 nucleotides: TGCGCCAGCAGTGAAGGAGGGACAGGGGCCAGAGAAAAACTGTTTTTT.

This clonotype was seen a few times. The rearrangement joins TRBV4-1 to TRBJ1-5, with D possibly matching TRBD1 (6 bases). Germline CDR1 MGHRA, CDR2 YSYEKL. The CDR3 extends over 17 amino acids. V was cut by 4 bases and J by 3 bases, with 19 bases left in between. CDR3 nucleotide sequence: TGCGCCAGCAGCCCGACCTCCCCTACAGGGTACAATCAGCCCCAGCATTTT. It translates to CASSPTSPTGYNQPQHF.

Here the CDR3 DNA reads TGCAGTGCTAGATCCAGCTTTGGATACAATGAGCAGTTCTTC. Its protein product is CSARSSFGYNEQFF. The chain uses TRBV20-1 and TRBJ2-1; D is unresolved. The CDR3 loop spans 14 amino acids. In germline, CDR1 is DFQATT, CDR2 SNEGSKA (reference sequence). V was trimmed by 2 bases and J by 4 bases, leaving 12 bases between them.

The CDR3 coding sequence is TGTGCCAGCAGCCATATTTGGGACGCCGGGGAGCTGTTTTTT. Its protein product is CASSHIWDAGELFF. The chain is built from TRBV14 and TRBJ2-2, with D perhaps TRBD1 or TRBD2 (5 bases each). In germline, CDR1 is SGHDN, CDR2 FVKESK. V gave up 3 bases and J gave up 6 bases, with 11 bases separating them. This CDR3 has 14 amino acids.

This clonotype was picked up many times. CDR3 bases: TGTGCCAGCACCCACCCCGTGGGGAGCACTGAAGCTTTCTTT. Translation gives CASTHPVGSTEAFF. The rearrangement links TRBV4-2 to TRBJ1-1, with no clear D. Trimming took 7 bases from V and 4 from J, leaving 16 bases between them. The length of the CDR3 is 14 residues. The germline CDR1 and CDR2 sequences are LGHNA and YNFKEQ.

This clonotype was detected ten times or more. V is TRBV19 and J is TRBJ1-2; D is possibly TRBD1 (5 bases). The CDR3 loop spans 15 amino acids. The germline V and J ends were trimmed by 0 bases and 4 bases, with 12 bases remaining between them. Germline values: CDR1 LNHDA, CDR2 SQIVND (reference sequence). CDR3 bases: TGTGCCAGTAGTATAGATCCGGCGACAGCCTATGGCTACACCTTC. Residues: CASSIDPATAYGYTF.

The V and J genes are TRBV7-2 and TRBJ1-6, with 7 bases lining up with TRBD1. This CDR3 contains 13 residues. The junction had 3 bases not matched to a gene; V was cut back by 3 bases and J by 10 bases. Germline V CDR1 and CDR2: SGHTA, FQGNSA. CDR3: CASSFTGESPLHF. CDR3 DNA sequence: TGTGCCAGCAGCTTTACAGGGGAGTCACCCCTCCACTTT.

This clonotype was counted only a few times. The chain is built from TRBV19 and TRBJ2-4, with D perhaps assigned TRBD1 or TRBD2 (5 bases each). Germline assignment: CDR1 LNHDA and CDR2 SQIVND (reference sequence). The CDR3 covers 14 residues. Trimming cost V 2 bases and J 1 base, with 6 bases left between them. This CDR3 is CASSIWGAKNIQYF. The CDR3 DNA reads TGTGCCAGTAGTATATGGGGGGCCAAAAACATTCAGTACTTC.

CDR3 coding DNA: TGTGCCTGGACCAAGGACTCATCACCCCTCCACTTT. It yields the protein CAWTKDSSPLHF. J is TRBJ1-6 and V is TRBV30; D remains ambiguous. Germline V gene lookup returns CDR1 GTSNPN and CDR2 SVGIG (reference sequence). This CDR3 is 12 amino acids long. The V gene lost 4 bases and the J gene lost 10 bases, with 11 bases spanning the gap.

This clonotype occurred many times. V and J are TRBV28 and TRBJ1-2; D is uncertain. Per the germline V gene, CDR1 is MDHEN and CDR2 is SYDVKM. This CDR3 comprises 13 residues. V was trimmed by 3 bases and J by 2 bases, leaving 7 bases between them. The CDR3: CASSLTSNYGYTF. CDR3 coding DNA: TGTGCCAGCAGTTTGACCTCAAACTATGGCTACACCTTC.

This clonotype was detected only a few times. The rearrangement joins TRBV3-1 to TRBJ1-6, with no clear D. Germline V gene sequence: CDR1 LGHDT, CDR2 YNNKEL (reference sequence). V dropped 2 bases and J dropped 10 bases, with 9 bases sitting between them. The CDR3 spans 13 residues. The CDR3 is CASSQRQISPLHF. The CDR3 DNA reads as TGTGCCAGCAGCCAAAGACAAATCTCACCCCTCCACTTT.

The chain carries TRBV6-2 or TRBV6-3 and TRBJ2-2; tentatively, D is TRBD1 (5 bases). The ends were cut back, 6 bases at V and 0 bases at J, with 8 bases in the middle. The germline V gene encodes CDR1 MNHEY and CDR2 SVGEGT. The CDR3 spans 14 residues. The CDR3 spells CASRRTTNTGELFF. In DNA, the CDR3 is TGTGCCAGCAGGAGGACAACGAACACCGGGGAGCTGTTTTTT.

There are a few counts of this clonotype. The genes are TRBV7-6 and TRBJ1-4; no firm D call. The CDR3 contains 16 residues. The germline gives CDR1 SGHVS, CDR2 FNYEAQ. V lost 5 bases to trimming and J lost 0 bases, with 13 bases between them. The CDR3 loop reads CASSLRGGSTNEKLFF. The CDR3 DNA reads TGTGCCAGCAGCCTCCGGGGAGGATCAACTAATGAAAAACTGTTTTTT.

The chain has TRBV4-3 and TRBJ1-4, with D possibly being TRBD1 (5 bases). The length of the CDR3 is 15 residues. Germline V gene lookup returns CDR1 LGHNA and CDR2 YSLEER. The V end was cut by 0 bases, the J end by 5 bases, with 10 bases between. DNA of the CDR3: TGCGCCAGCAGCCAAGATACGGGGGAGAATGAAAAACTGTTTTTT. Protein sequence: CASSQDTGENEKLFF.

The chain links TRBV5-1 to TRBJ1-2, with D maybe TRBD1 (5 bases). Germline lookup yields CDR1 SGHRS and CDR2 YFSETQ. The CDR3 has 14 amino acids. Trimming left V 4 bases short and J 3 bases short, with 13 bases between. The CDR3 nucleotides read TGCGCCAGCAGCGGAGGGACGGTTTACTATGGCTACACCTTC. This translates into CASSGGTVYYGYTF.

This clonotype was picked up many times. This rearrangement joins TRBV18 to TRBJ1-5; 7 bases match TRBD1. Germline loops: CDR1 KGHSH, CDR2 LQKENI. CDR3 length equals 16 residues. After removal of 3 bases from V and 1 base from J, the junction contained 6 bases not matched to a gene. CDR3 nucleotide sequence: TGTGCCAGCTCACCTTGGGACAGTGGAAGCAATCAGCCCCAGCATTTT. It yields the protein CASSPWDSGSNQPQHF.